Shown below are 20 T cell receptor beta chains from a single sample sequenced in a study of blood T cell repertoires in COVID-19. Method: immunoSEQ multiplex PCR; TCRdb's copy keeps in-frame clones and lacks some. The table includes approximately 260,000 clones, around 90% detected once. Source material: peripheral blood. These receptors all come from a woman aged 60-70 years with COVID-19, enrolled during active disease.

The V call is TRBV10-3, the J call TRBJ2-1; D unresolved. Germline CDR1 ENHRY, CDR2 SYGVKD. The germline V and J ends were trimmed by 10 bases and 0 bases, with 16 bases remaining between them. This CDR3 has 15 residues. The CDR3 nucleotides read TGTGCCACCTTGAGCCAGGCAAGCTCCTACAATGAGCAGTTCTTC. Translated, it gives CATLSQASSYNEQFF.

The sample holds one count of this clone. CDR3 sequence (DNA): TGTGCCAGCAGTTACCGGGACAGGGGGGATTCACCCCTCCACTTT. Amino acids: CASSYRDRGDSPLHF. The rearrangement joins TRBV6-5 to TRBJ1-6; 11 bases are a match to TRBD1. The CDR3 has 15 amino acids. J lost 8 bases, V lost 2 bases, and 2 bases had no gene match. Germline CDR1 and CDR2: MNHEY and SVGAGI.

This chain joins TRBV4-3 and TRBJ2-1; 7 bases are shared with TRBD2. The CDR3 runs to 14 residues. V lost 0 bases and J lost 8; bases outside the gene matches: 4. Germline assignment: CDR1 LGHNA and CDR2 YSLEER. In DNA form, the CDR3 reads TGCGCCAGCAGCCAAGACCCCGGGGGGTATGAGCAGTTCTTC. This codes for CASSQDPGGYEQFF.

A single count supports this clone. V and J are TRBV2 and TRBJ2-7, with D perhaps matching TRBD1 (5 bases). Trimming pared 6 bases from V and 6 bases from J, leaving 12 bases between. Germline CDR1 SNHLY, CDR2 FYNNEI. The CDR3 is 12 amino acids. The CDR3 DNA reads as TGTGCCAGCAGGATCACAGGTCCCGAGCAGTACTTC. Amino acid sequence: CASRITGPEQYF.

The chain carries TRBV7-2 and TRBJ1-1, with 7 bases matching TRBD1. The CDR3 extends over 17 amino acids. V was clipped by 2 bases and J by 3 bases; unmatched bases: 12. Looked up from germline, CDR1 is SGHTA and CDR2 is FQGNSA. CDR3 protein: CASSLPRGPGGDTEAFF. CDR3 DNA: TGTGCCAGCAGCTTACCTAGGGGGCCCGGGGGAGACACTGAAGCTTTCTTT.

The V and J genes are TRBV6-6 and TRBJ1-5; perhaps TRBD1 as D (6 bases). The V gene lost 0 bases and the J gene lost 4 bases, with 10 bases spanning the gap. Per the germline V gene, CDR1 is MNHNY and CDR2 is SVGAGI (reference sequence). CDR3 size: 15 residues. CDR3 DNA sequence: TGTGCCAGCAGTTACTCGAGGACAGATAATCAGCCCCAGCATTTT. Translation: CASSYSRTDNQPQHF.

This chain joins TRBV28 and TRBJ1-2; 9 bases fit TRBD1. V shed 6 bases, J shed 1 base, and the junction held 6 bases outside the gene matches. There are 15 residues in the CDR3. Looked up from germline, CDR1 is MDHEN and CDR2 is SYDVKM. The CDR3 region has the DNA TGTGCCAGCAGCACAGGGGGCCTCCTTAACTATGGCTACACCTTC. As protein: CASSTGGLLNYGYTF.

V and J are TRBV7-2 and TRBJ1-2, with 7 nucleotides matching TRBD1. V was pared by 2 bases and J by 7 bases, with 7 bases of the junction left unmatched. Looked up from germline, CDR1 is SGHTA and CDR2 is FQGNSA. This CDR3 contains 14 residues. CDR3 sequence reads: CASSLSQGSGGYTF. CDR3 nucleotides: TGTGCCAGCAGCTTATCACAGGGGTCGGGTGGCTACACCTTC.

V is TRBV2 and J is TRBJ1-2; 8 bases match TRBD1. Germline V gives CDR1 SNHLY, CDR2 FYNNEI. J lost 3 bases, V lost 6 bases, and 6 bases had no gene match. This CDR3 region has 14 residues. CDR3 coding DNA: TGTGCCAGCAGCGCCACAGGGGGGGACTATGGCTACACCTTC. Protein sequence: CASSATGGDYGYTF.

The chain joins TRBV4-3 to TRBJ1-1, with unresolved D. This CDR3 is 16 amino acids long. Trimming pared 0 bases from V and 1 base from J, leaving 12 bases between. The germline V gene has CDR1 LGHNA and CDR2 YSLEER. CDR3 sequence: CASSQDSRIGNTEAFF. The CDR3 region has the DNA TGCGCCAGCAGCCAAGATAGTCGCATCGGGAACACTGAAGCTTTCTTT.

The rearrangement joins TRBV5-1 to TRBJ2-5; 15 bases are shared with TRBD2. Germline V gives CDR1 SGHRS, CDR2 YFSETQ. V was pared by 4 bases and J by 2 bases, with 12 bases of the junction left unmatched. This CDR3 has 19 residues. CDR3 region: CASSRVAGLAGGRQETQYF. As DNA, the CDR3 is TGCGCCAGCAGCCGCGTCGCGGGACTAGCGGGGGGACGACAAGAGACCCAGTACTTC.

V gene TRBV23-1 combines with J gene TRBJ1-6; D may be TRBD1 (5 bases). TRBV23-1 is an ORF for which the function is uncertain. V shed 3 bases and J shed 8 bases, with 14 bases lying between them. CDR3 size: 15 residues. CDR3 sequence: CASSHPGGWHSPLHF. The CDR3 nucleotides are TGCGCCAGCAGTCATCCGGGGGGTTGGCATTCACCCCTCCACTTT.

The rearrangement links TRBV5-4 to TRBJ2-1; possible D gene TRBD1, 5 bases. The CDR3 is 15 residues long. Germline CDR1 is SGHNT and CDR2 is YYREEE (reference sequence). The germline V and J ends were trimmed by 2 bases and 4 bases, with 13 bases remaining between them. Here the CDR3 DNA reads TGTGCCAGCAGCTTTATAGGGGCCGAGTACAATGAGCAGTTCTTC. Residues: CASSFIGAEYNEQFF.

V and J are TRBV19 and TRBJ2-2; maybe TRBD2 (6 bases). Trimming stripped 3 bases from V and 1 base from J, with 9 bases between. Germline CDR1 LNHDA, CDR2 SQIVND (reference sequence). This CDR3 is built from 15 residues. DNA of the CDR3: TGTGCCAGTAGTATGCGGGGCCGGAACACCGGGGAGCTGTTTTTT. Translating gives CASSMRGRNTGELFF. The full variable domain, rest sourced from reference TRBV19 and TRBJ2-2, is DGGITQSPKYLFRKEGQNVTLSCEQNLNHDAMYWYRQDPGQGLRLIYYSQIVNDFQKGDIAEGYSVSREKKESFPLTVTSAQKNPTAFYLCASSMRGRNTGELFFGEGSRLTVL.

The sample holds one count of this clone. The chain employs TRBV4-3 and TRBJ1-4, with D unresolved. CDR1 LGHNA and CDR2 YSLEER come from the germline V gene. V lost 0 bases to trimming and J lost 3 bases, with 20 bases between them. The CDR3 sequence is 19 residues long. The CDR3 sequence: CASSQERVRPGGANEKLFF. CDR3 nucleotides: TGCGCCAGCAGCCAAGAGAGGGTAAGGCCCGGTGGGGCTAATGAAAAACTGTTTTTT.

V and J are TRBV28 and TRBJ1-1; 9 bases align to TRBD1. After removal of 5 bases from V and 1 base from J, the junction contained 8 bases not matched to a gene. Per germline, CDR1 MDHEN and CDR2 SYDVKM. The CDR3 is made up of 16 amino acids. As DNA, the CDR3 is TGTGCCAGCAGTCCGCGGACAGGGGCGCCGAACACTGAAGCTTTCTTT. As protein: CASSPRTGAPNTEAFF.

The chain combines TRBV7-6 with TRBJ1-6; 9 bases agree with TRBD1. V was pared by 5 bases and J by 12 bases, with 20 bases of the junction left unmatched. Per the germline V gene, CDR1 is SGHVS and CDR2 is FNYEAQ. CDR3 length: 18 amino acids. The CDR3 region has the DNA TGTGCCAGCAGCCCAGCACCAGGGGGGGACAGGGCAGGTCGACCCCTCCACTTT. Translating gives CASSPAPGGDRAGRPLHF.

The chain links TRBV11-2 to TRBJ1-2; the match to TRBD1 covers 7 bases. V dropped 0 bases and J dropped 4; count of bases not matched to a gene: 2. This CDR3 is 14 amino acids long. In germline, CDR1 is SGHAT, CDR2 FQNNGV. The CDR3 DNA reads as TGTGCCAGCAGCTTAGATGGACAGGTCTATGGCTACACCTTC. This translates into CASSLDGQVYGYTF.

The chain recombines TRBV5-1 with TRBJ1-1, with D hard to call. This CDR3 region has 14 residues. The V gene's germline CDR1 is SGHRS and CDR2 YFSETQ. Trimming removed 4 bases at V and 5 bases at J, with 15 bases between. CDR3 amino acids: CASSADGVWTEAFF. CDR3 nucleotides: TGCGCCAGCAGCGCAGACGGGGTTTGGACTGAAGCTTTCTTT.

J is TRBJ2-2 and V is TRBV18, with a possible D match to TRBD1 (5 bases). This CDR3 comprises 16 residues. Germline loops: CDR1 KGHSH, CDR2 LQKENI. The V gene lost 5 bases and the J gene lost 2 bases, with 15 bases spanning the gap. The CDR3 reads CASSDRQGHNTGELFF. DNA for the CDR3: TGTGCCAGCTCAGATCGCCAGGGCCATAACACCGGGGAGCTGTTTTTT.